The 20 T cell receptor beta chains below were found in one sample sequenced in a study of blood T cell repertoires in COVID-19. Some clones are missing from TCRdb's copy, which holds only in-frame ones; the method was immunoSEQ multiplex PCR. Of hundreds of thousands of clones in the sample, roughly 86% were seen once. Source material: peripheral blood. These TCRs come from a man aged 55 to 70 with acute or convalescent COVID-19.

The chain recombines TRBV12-3 or TRBV12-4 with TRBJ2-5, with unresolved D. V was shortened by 2 bases and J by 4 bases, with 8 bases between the two germline ends. The CDR3 is 13 residues long. The CDR3, as DNA: TGTGCCAGCAGTTTAATTAGCTCAGAGACCCAGTACTTC. Translated: CASSLISSETQYF.

The chain recombines TRBV5-1 with TRBJ2-7; 7 bases are a match to TRBD1. The length of the CDR3 is 15 residues. With V trimmed by 3 bases and J by 2 bases, 8 bases remained unmatched. Germline V lookup: CDR1 SGHRS, CDR2 YFSETQ. CDR3 protein: CASSSTGLAPYEQYF. The CDR3 coding sequence is TGCGCCAGCAGCTCGACAGGGTTGGCTCCCTACGAGCAGTACTTC. Variable domain in full (rest from reference TRBV5-1 and TRBJ2-7): KAGVTQTPRYLIKTRGQQVTLSCSPISGHRSVSWYQQTPGQGLQFLFEYFSETQRNKGNFPGRFSGRQFSNSRSEMNVSTLELGDSALYLCASSSTGLAPYEQYFGPGTRLTVT.

The rearrangement uses TRBV10-3 and TRBJ2-2; tentative D call: TRBD2 (5 bases). The CDR3 runs to 17 residues. Germline CDR1 ENHRY, CDR2 SYGVKD. The germline V and J ends were trimmed by 0 bases and 5 bases, with 16 bases remaining between them. This CDR3 is CAISESPDSLGTGELFF. CDR3 DNA: TGTGCCATCAGTGAGTCCCCGGACTCCCTGGGGACCGGGGAGCTGTTTTTT.

In regard to this clone: The same CDR3 can be traced to other DNA sequences in this sample. This rearrangement joins TRBV5-4 to TRBJ2-5; 7 nucleotides line up with TRBD2. Germline V gene sequence: CDR1 SGHNT, CDR2 YYREEE (reference sequence). The CDR3 runs to 14 residues. The junction had 2 bases not matched to a gene; V was cut back by 0 bases and J by 3 bases. The CDR3 region has the DNA TGTGCCAGCAGCTTGGCTAGCGGAGAAGAGACCCAGTACTTC. This sequence encodes CASSLASGEETQYF.

This clone has more than one count but fewer than ten. The chain recombines TRBV19 with TRBJ2-1; TRBD2 matches at 12 bases. V shed 7 bases, J shed 9 bases, and the junction held 10 bases outside the gene matches. The CDR3 runs 15 residues. Germline CDR1 is LNHDA and CDR2 is SQIVND (reference sequence). CDR3 amino acids: CASTPSGLAGGEQFF. The CDR3 region has the DNA TGTGCCAGTACTCCATCGGGACTAGCGGGTGGTGAGCAGTTCTTC.

The chain uses TRBV13 and TRBJ2-7, with a tentative D call TRBD2 (7 bases). The V and J ends lost 5 bases and 3 bases respectively, with 17 bases between them. The CDR3 is 15 residues long. The germline CDR1 and CDR2 sequences are PRHDT and FYEKMQ (reference sequence). The CDR3 DNA reads TGTGCCAGCAGCCGGGGGGCAACCGCCAGCTACGAGCAGTACTTC. It is translated as CASSRGATASYEQYF.

This clone has more than one count but fewer than ten. The rearrangement uses TRBV7-9 and TRBJ1-1; D unresolved. This CDR3 has 12 amino acids. The V end was cut by 2 bases, the J end by 2 bases, with 3 bases between. Germline CDR1 SEHNR, CDR2 FQNEAQ (reference sequence). The CDR3 coding sequence is TGTGCCAGCAGCTTAATAAACACTGAAGCTTTCTTT. The encoded protein is CASSLINTEAFF. Supplemented by reference TRBV7-9 and TRBJ1-1, the full variable domain reads DTGVSQNPRHKITKRGQNVTFRCDPISEHNRLYWYRQTLGQGPEFLTYFQNEAQLEKSRLLSDRFSAERPKGSFSTLEIQRTEQGDSAMYLCASSLINTEAFFGQGTRLTVV.

This clone came up once. The rearrangement uses TRBV7-2 and TRBJ2-2; 12 nucleotides align to TRBD1. The V gene end was trimmed by 0 bases and the J gene end by 6 bases; junction bases not matched to a gene: 2. Germline V gene lookup returns CDR1 SGHTA and CDR2 FQGNSA. This CDR3 spans 16 amino acids. The CDR3 coding sequence is TGTGCCAGCAGCTTAGCGGGGACAGGGGGCTCCGGGGAGCTGTTTTTT. Translation: CASSLAGTGGSGELFF.

In this sample, this clone turned up a few times. CDR3 nucleotide sequence: TGTGCCAGCAGTTACTCTGGGAGGGGTTGGTATGGCTACACCTTC. This translates into CASSYSGRGWYGYTF. V and J are TRBV6-2 or TRBV6-3 and TRBJ1-2; D might be TRBD1 (5 bases). Trimming cost V 0 bases and J 5 bases, with 13 bases left between them. Per germline, CDR1 MNHEY and CDR2 SVGEGT. The CDR3 runs to 15 residues.

The chain combines TRBV15 with TRBJ2-5, with 10 bases lining up with TRBD2. The CDR3 runs 16 residues. Germline V gene data show CDR1 as LNHNV and CDR2 as YYDKDF (reference sequence). V gave up 1 base and J gave up 4 bases; unmatched junction bases: 6. Here the CDR3 DNA reads TGTGCCACCAGCAGAGCGGCTAGCGGGGGACGAGAGACCCAGTACTTC. This codes for CATSRAASGGRETQYF.

This chain uses TRBV18 with TRBJ1-5; no definite D call. CDR3 length: 16 residues. CDR1 is KGHSH and CDR2 is LQKENI in the germline V gene. The V end was cut by 8 bases, the J end by 1 base, with 18 bases between. In DNA, the CDR3 is TGTGCCAGCCATACTAGTGGCCCCTTCAGCAATCAGCCCCAGCATTTT. It is translated as CASHTSGPFSNQPQHF.

V gene TRBV28 combines with J gene TRBJ1-4; D unclear. This CDR3 comprises 15 residues. The V gene's germline CDR1 is MDHEN and CDR2 SYDVKM. The V and J ends lost 3 bases and 0 bases respectively, with 8 bases between them. CDR3 sequence: CASSFRGSTNEKLFF. DNA for the CDR3: TGTGCCAGCAGTTTCCGGGGATCAACTAATGAAAAACTGTTTTTT.

This chain links TRBV5-1 with TRBJ2-7; a weak D match, TRBD2 (6 bases). The CDR3 contains 15 residues. Per germline, CDR1 SGHRS and CDR2 YFSETQ. Trimming pared 4 bases from V and 2 bases from J, leaving 16 bases between. The CDR3 bases are TGCGCCAGCAGCCTAGACGGGACTGGAACCTACGAGCAGTACTTC. Translation gives CASSLDGTGTYEQYF.

J is TRBJ2-1 and V is TRBV19; 14 bases are shared with TRBD2. The CDR3 totals 16 residues. The germline CDR1 and CDR2 sequences are LNHDA and SQIVND (reference sequence). V shed 6 bases and J 14 bases; nucleotides not matched to a gene: 15. In nucleotides, the CDR3 is TGTGCCAGTAGCGTATGGTCGACTAGCGGGGGGGGGACGAAGTTCTTC. Its protein product is CASSVWSTSGGGTKFF.

The CDR3 nucleotides are TGTGCCAGCAGCTTACAGGGGCGGTTAAACACTGAAGCTTTCTTT. This sequence encodes CASSLQGRLNTEAFF. This chain joins TRBV5-8 and TRBJ1-1, with TRBD1 matching 7 bases. From germline, CDR1 is SGHTS and CDR2 YDEGEE. Losses at the gene ends were 2 bases for V and 2 bases for J; bases not matched to a gene: 6. The CDR3 length is 15 residues.

The chain has TRBV10-3 and TRBJ2-7, with D possibly being TRBD1 (6 bases). V shed 6 bases and J shed 1 base, with 19 bases lying between them. CDR3 length: 16 residues. CDR1 and CDR2 from the germline V gene are ENHRY and SYGVKD. CDR3 sequence (DNA): TGTGCCATCAGGAATACAACCGGGACACTGTCCTACGAGCAGTACTTC. This encodes CAIRNTTGTLSYEQYF.

This clone showed up just once. The chain joins TRBV9 to TRBJ2-5; 7 bases map to TRBD1. Germline CDR1 is SGDLS and CDR2 is YYNGEE. V lost 0 bases to trimming and J lost 2 bases; unmatched junction nucleotides: 7. The CDR3 contains 16 residues. CDR3 loop: CASSVGPRGLQETQYF. The CDR3 DNA reads as TGTGCCAGCAGCGTAGGCCCCAGGGGGTTGCAAGAGACCCAGTACTTC.

The CDR3 nucleotides read TGTGCCAGCAGCTCCCGGGACAGGGGCCCGGTAAGGTTATCGGACACTGAAGCTTTCTTT. Its translation is CASSSRDRGPVRLSDTEAFF. This chain uses TRBV21-1 with TRBJ1-1; TRBD1, the table's D call, lacks a check against the DNA. TRBV21-1 is a recognized pseudogene. The CDR3 totals 20 residues.

About this clone: This CDR3 is also generated by other DNA sequences in the sample. The genes are TRBV18 and TRBJ2-5, with no clear D. V was cut by 3 bases and J by 2 bases, with 7 bases left in between. This CDR3 has 13 amino acids. Per germline, CDR1 KGHSH and CDR2 LQKENI. CDR3 loop: CASSPRQQETQYF. CDR3 in DNA: TGTGCCAGCTCACCGCGACAACAAGAGACCCAGTACTTC. Supplemented by reference TRBV18 and TRBJ2-5, the full variable domain reads NAGVMQNPRHLVRRRGQEARLRCSPMKGHSHVYWYRQLPEEGLKFMVYLQKENIIDESGMPKERFSAEFPKEGPSILRIQQVVRGDSAAYFCASSPRQQETQYFGPGTRLLVL.

J is TRBJ2-7 and V is TRBV7-2; 7 positions match TRBD1. Trimming took 5 bases from V and 7 from J; bases not matched to a gene: 17. Germline CDR1 is SGHTA and CDR2 is FQGNSA. CDR3 size: 16 residues. Here the CDR3 reads CASSVPDRALAREQYF. The CDR3 DNA is TGTGCCAGCAGCGTCCCCGACAGGGCCCTCGCGAGGGAGCAGTACTTC.